The TCR beta chain under discussion was sequenced for a study of blood T cell repertoires in COVID-19. The CDR3 covers 13 residues. Trimming removed 2 bases at V and 4 bases at J, with 7 bases between. Germline CDR1 is KGHDR and CDR2 is SFDVKD. Measured with immunoSEQ multiplex PCR; TCRdb has only the in-frame clones, and not every one. Among under 250,000 clones listed, about 82% were seen once. This chain connects TRBV24-1 to TRBJ1-2, with D unresolved. Sequencing used peripheral blood. The clonotype originates from an elderly woman with COVID-19, enrolled during active disease. The CDR3: CATSDSVFYGYTF. CDR3 in DNA: TGTGCCACCAGTGATTCAGTGTTCTATGGCTACACCTTC.